This T cell receptor (beta chain) stems from a study of neoadjuvant anti-PD-1 for oral cavity cancer. Study context: Patients without progression got a fourth dose around day 43.

This clone appeared a few times. CDR1 and CDR2 (germline): MDHEN, SYDVKM. The ends were cut back, 2 bases at V and 5 bases at J, with 12 bases in the middle. The CDR3 length is 14 residues. Noted time point: after neoadjuvant nivolumab, at surgical resection. Data came from immunoSEQ multiplex PCR; TCRdb stores just in-frame clones and leaves some out. This sample has tens of thousands of clones, with 75% to 80% found just once. Sequenced material: PBMCs, taken after nivolumab (anti-PD-1) treatment. The chain is built from TRBV28 and TRBJ1-2, with D perhaps matching TRBD1 (5 bases). The source is a person aged 40 to 85 with oral cavity squamous cell carcinoma. The CDR3 nucleotides are TGTGCCAGCAGTTTAGGGGGGAATAGGTATGGCTACACCTTC. Encoded protein: CASSLGGNRYGYTF.